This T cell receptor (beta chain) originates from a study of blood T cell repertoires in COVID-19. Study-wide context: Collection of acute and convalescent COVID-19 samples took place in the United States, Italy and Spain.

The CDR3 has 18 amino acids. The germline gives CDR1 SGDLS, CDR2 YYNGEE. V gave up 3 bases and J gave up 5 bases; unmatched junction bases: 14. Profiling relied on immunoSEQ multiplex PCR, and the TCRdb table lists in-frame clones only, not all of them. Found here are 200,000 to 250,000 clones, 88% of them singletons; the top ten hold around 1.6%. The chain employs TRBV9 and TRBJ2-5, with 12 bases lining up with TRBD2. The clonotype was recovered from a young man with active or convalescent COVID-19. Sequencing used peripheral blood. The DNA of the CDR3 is TGTGCCAGCAGCGCCACCCAACTAGCGGGGGGCGGTAGGGAGACCCAGTACTTC. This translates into CASSATQLAGGGRETQYF.